Sequencing of this T cell receptor (beta chain) was carried out in a study of siplizumab effects on memory and regulatory T cells. Study conclusions and caveats: An assignable phenotype, naive or memory, was missing from roughly 77-94% of proliferating CD4+ or CD8+ clones. The Treg-derived share of mappable alloreactive CD4+ clones averaged roughly 64% with siplizumab and over 25% in controls. Naive T cells apparently outstripped memory cells in diversity and seemed major alloresponse contributors.

Data came from immunoSEQ multiplex PCR; TCRdb stores just in-frame clones and leaves some out. The repertoire holds tens of thousands of clones, with approximately 97% as singletons. The V and J ends lost 0 bases and 7 bases, in that order; junction bases with no gene match: 5. CDR1 is SGHTA, CDR2 FQGNSA, per germline. The CDR3 runs 16 residues. As regards this clone: Its antigen is as yet unknown.

Unstimulated naive, memory, effector memory and TEMRA subsets from three donor pairs have been sequenced, the authors report. The chain employs TRBV7-2 and TRBJ2-5, with TRBD2 identical over 13 bases. The TCR was taken from a human donor in good health. Sequencing was carried out using naive CD4+ T cells sorted from blood. DNA of the CDR3: TGTGCCAGCAGCTTAGCGTGGACTAGCGGGGGCGGGACCCAGTACTTC. It translates to CASSLAWTSGGGTQYF.